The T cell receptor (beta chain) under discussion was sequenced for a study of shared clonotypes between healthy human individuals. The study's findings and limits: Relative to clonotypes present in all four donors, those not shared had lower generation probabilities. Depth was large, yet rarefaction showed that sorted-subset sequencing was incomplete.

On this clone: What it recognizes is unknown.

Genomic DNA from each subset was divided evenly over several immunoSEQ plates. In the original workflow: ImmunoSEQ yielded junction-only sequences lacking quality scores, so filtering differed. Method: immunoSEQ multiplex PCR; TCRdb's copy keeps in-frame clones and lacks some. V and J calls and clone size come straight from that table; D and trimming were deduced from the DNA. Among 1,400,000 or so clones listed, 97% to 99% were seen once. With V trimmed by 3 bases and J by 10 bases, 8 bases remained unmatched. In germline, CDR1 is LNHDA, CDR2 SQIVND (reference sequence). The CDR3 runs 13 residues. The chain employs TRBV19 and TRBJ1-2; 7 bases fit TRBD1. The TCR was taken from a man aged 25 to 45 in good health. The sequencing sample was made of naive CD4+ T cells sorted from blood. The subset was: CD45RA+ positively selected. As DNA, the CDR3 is TGTGCCAGTAGTATCATGGACAGGCCTGTCTACACCTTC. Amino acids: CASSIMDRPVYTF.